This record concerns one TCR beta chain sequence. Under the authors' procedure: Cell counts per sample came from amplifying reference gene primers. The data were produced by immunoSEQ multiplex PCR, yet TCRdb's version contains in-frame clones alone and is incomplete. Clonal size and the V and J genes are those of that table, whereas D and trimming came from the DNA. Of under 200,000 clones listed, around four fifths are singletons. The data were obtained in a study of blood T cell repertoires in COVID-19. Study in general: The United States, Italy and Spain were the sources of the acute and convalescent COVID-19 samples. T cells, B-cell-depleted T cells, or PBMCs provided the cDNA or gDNA that served as material.

This receptor was identified in a man between 65 and 85 years old with acute or convalescent COVID-19. What was sequenced was peripheral blood.

This CDR3 reads CATNPGEGVYSNQPQHF. CDR3 coding DNA: TGTGCCACCAATCCAGGGGAGGGGGTTTATAGCAATCAGCCCCAGCATTTT. This rearrangement joins TRBV7-8 to TRBJ1-5; tentative D call: TRBD1 (6 bases). This CDR3 is built from 17 residues. V gave up 10 bases and J gave up 0 bases, with 22 bases separating them. CDR1 is SGHVS, CDR2 FQNEAQ, per germline.